This T cell receptor (beta chain) was sequenced for a study of beta chain features in type 1 diabetes. Study observations and caveats: Type 1 diabetes patients showed a moderate but significant shortening of TCRB CDR3s in all four CD4+ subsets. The study found fewer insertions and more deletions at VDJ junctions in type 1 diabetes patients.

The germline V gene encodes CDR1 GTSNPN and CDR2 SVGIG (reference sequence). V dropped 0 bases and J dropped 4 bases, with 13 bases sitting between them. This CDR3 is built from 15 residues. Central memory, naive, regulatory and stem cell-like memory CD4+ cells were sorted by CD45RO/CCR7/CD25/CD127/CD95/CD27. This clone occurred a few times. The antigen remains unidentified. Investigators reverse transcribed all isolated RNA, so they sequenced expressed TCRB transcripts. The data were produced by immunoSEQ multiplex PCR, yet TCRdb's version contains in-frame clones alone and is incomplete. The top ten clones hold around 0.7% of a sample with some 160,000 clones, 9% of them seen once.

V is TRBV30 and J is TRBJ1-5; D perhaps matches TRBD1 (5 bases). The source of this sequence is a woman in her 30s with type 1 diabetes. Sequences were obtained from central memory CD4+ T cells from blood. CDR3: CAWSVMGGTNQPQHF. The CDR3 bases are TGTGCCTGGAGTGTAATGGGGGGGACTAATCAGCCCCAGCATTTT.